This TCR beta chain was found in a study of blood T cell repertoires in COVID-19. Study-level background: Acute and convalescent COVID-19 specimens originated in the United States, Italy and Spain. PBMCs, B-cell-depleted T cells, or T cells were the source of the cDNA or gDNA that made up the material.

Germline assignment: CDR1 SGHTA and CDR2 FQGTGA. This CDR3 has 13 residues. V was clipped by 4 bases and J by 13 bases; unmatched bases: 9. As handled by the study authors: Nucleated cell number was recorded as an estimate derived from reference gene primer amplification. The repertoire was sequenced with immunoSEQ multiplex PCR; TCRdb's copy has only in-frame clones and lacks some. The DNA was the basis for D and trimming; V, J and clone size are from that table. Here the sample spans about 140,000 clones, 75% to 90% being singletons. The chain joins TRBV7-3 to TRBJ2-3; 9 nucleotides match TRBD2. The sequence was obtained from a woman aged 45 to 65 with acute or convalescent COVID-19. Material: peripheral blood. CDR3 protein: CASSSGLGTSKYF. The CDR3 DNA follows: TGTGCCAGCAGCTCGGGGCTCGGGACTAGCAAGTATTTT. The whole variable domain, filled in from reference TRBV7-3 and TRBJ2-3, reads GAGVSQTPSNKVTEKGKYVELRCDPISGHTALYWYRQSLGQGPEFLIYFQGTGAADDSGLPNDRFFAVRPEGSVSTLKIQRTERGDSAVYLCASSSGLGTSKYFGPGTRLTVL.